One and the same sample provided the 13 T cell receptor beta chains below, sequenced in a study of control samples from healthy donors and cancer patients. Using immunoSEQ multiplex PCR, the repertoire was profiled, and TCRdb retains in-frame clones only, with some absent. The sample includes 150,000 to 200,000 clones, approximately 94% of them seen just once. The sample comprised blood. All receptors derive from a woman in her thirties or forties in good health.

The V call is TRBV19, the J call TRBJ1-6, with D uncertain. This CDR3 has 13 residues. The ends were cut back, 6 bases at V and 5 bases at J, with 8 bases in the middle. The V gene's germline CDR1 is LNHDA and CDR2 SQIVND (reference sequence). CDR3 bases: TGTGCCAGTAGACCACAGAATAATTCACCCCTCCACTTT. Amino acids: CASRPQNNSPLHF.

The chain links TRBV27 to TRBJ2-4, with TRBD2 as a possible D gene (6 bases). The germline V gene encodes CDR1 MNHEY and CDR2 SMNVEV (reference sequence). The CDR3 is made up of 18 amino acids. V gave up 5 bases and J gave up 1 base, with 21 bases separating them. CDR3 sequence reads: CASSSLIGAGRAKNIQYF. CDR3 bases: TGTGCCAGCAGTAGCCTCATTGGGGCGGGGAGGGCCAAAAACATTCAGTACTTC.

This chain links TRBV7-2 with TRBJ1-1; the D gene is possibly TRBD1 (5 bases). Deletions cut 5 bases from V and 3 bases from J, with 19 bases between. The CDR3 sequence is 16 residues long. CDR1 is SGHTA, CDR2 FQGNSA, per germline. Here the CDR3 reads CASSPAGRGGYTEAFF. As DNA, the CDR3 is TGTGCCAGCAGCCCCGCCGGTCGGGGGGGGTACACTGAAGCTTTCTTT.

This clone was recorded only once. For the CDR3, the DNA is TGTGCCAGCAGTTCCCGACAGGGGAATTCACCCCTCCACTTT. Its protein product is CASSSRQGNSPLHF. The V call is TRBV27, the J call TRBJ1-6, with 8 bases matching TRBD1. Germline assignment: CDR1 MNHEY and CDR2 SMNVEV (reference sequence). The trim removed 4 bases at V and 7 bases at J, leaving 3 bases unmatched. The CDR3 runs to 14 residues.

The chain is built from TRBV6-5 and TRBJ1-6, with D unclear. V lost 4 bases to trimming and J lost 6 bases, with 16 bases between them. Germline V gene sequence: CDR1 MNHEY, CDR2 SVGAGI. CDR3 size: 16 residues. In DNA, the CDR3 is TGTGCCAGCAGTTCAATCCTCACGAGTGGTAATTCACCCCTCCACTTT. Protein product: CASSSILTSGNSPLHF.

This clone was seen a single time. The chain recombines TRBV27 with TRBJ2-5; D assignment may be TRBD1 or TRBD2 (7 bases each). The CDR3 totals 13 residues. Germline assignment: CDR1 MNHEY and CDR2 SMNVEV (reference sequence). With 6 bases removed from V and 5 bases from J, the gap between germline ends came to 13 bases. CDR3 DNA: TGTGCCAGCAGCAGACAGGGAGGGGAGACCCAGTACTTC. As protein: CASSRQGGETQYF.

The gene calls are TRBV27 and TRBJ1-2, with D possibly TRBD1 on 5 matching bases. V shed 4 bases and J shed 4 bases, with 13 bases lying between them. The length of the CDR3 is 14 residues. The V gene's germline CDR1 is MNHEY and CDR2 SMNVEV (reference sequence). The chain's CDR3 is CASSSPDTAYGYTF. The CDR3 DNA follows: TGTGCCAGCAGTTCTCCGGACACAGCCTATGGCTACACCTTC.

Details on this clone: Other nucleotide sequences from this sample produce the same CDR3. The chain carries TRBV10-3 and TRBJ1-2; D gene ambiguous. CDR3 length: 12 residues. Between the trimmed V and J ends, which lost 2 bases and 0 bases, there was a span of 1 base. Germline values: CDR1 ENHRY, CDR2 SYGVKD. CDR3 nucleotide sequence: TGTGCCATCAGTGAGGCTAACTATGGCTACACCTTC. This gives the protein CAISEANYGYTF.

V and J are TRBV5-6 and TRBJ2-7; D assignment may be TRBD1 or TRBD2 (5 bases each). The germline V and J ends were trimmed by 2 bases and 6 bases, with 9 bases remaining between them. The V gene's germline CDR1 is SGHDT and CDR2 YYEEEE. The CDR3 sequence is 12 residues long. This CDR3 reads CASSFQGPEQYF. Written as DNA, the CDR3 is TGTGCCAGCAGCTTCCAGGGACCCGAGCAGTACTTC.

The chain employs TRBV18 and TRBJ1-5; 8 nucleotides line up with TRBD1. The CDR3 length is 16 residues. Trimming at V came to 5 bases and at J to 2 bases, leaving 8 bases not matched to a gene. Germline loops: CDR1 KGHSH, CDR2 LQKENI. DNA for the CDR3: TGTGCCAGCTCATCCTCACAGGGGGTGCGCAATCAGCCCCAGCATTTT. Protein sequence: CASSSSQGVRNQPQHF. Based on the CDR3 plus reference TRBV18 and TRBJ1-5, the full variable domain is NAGVMQNPRHLVRRRGQEARLRCSPMKGHSHVYWYRQLPEEGLKFMVYLQKENIIDESGMPKERFSAEFPKEGPSILRIQQVVRGDSAAYFCASSSSQGVRNQPQHFGDGTRLSIL.

This sequence joins TRBV6-6 and TRBJ1-5; 7 bases fit TRBD1. V shed 6 bases, J shed 5 bases, and the junction held 7 bases outside the gene matches. Germline V gene sequence: CDR1 MNHNY, CDR2 SVGAGI (reference sequence). The CDR3 is made up of 14 amino acids. The CDR3 region is CASSPDRADQPQHF. The DNA of the CDR3 is TGTGCCAGCAGCCCCGACAGGGCGGATCAGCCCCAGCATTTT.

The chain recombines TRBV6-2 or TRBV6-3 with TRBJ2-3; D uncertain. Germline CDR1 reads MNHEY; CDR2 reads SVGEGT. The CDR3 totals 16 residues. The V end lost 5 bases, the J end lost 5 bases, and 20 bases lay between the germline ends. CDR3 in amino acids: CASSRPSGRLLDTQYF. CDR3 DNA: TGTGCCAGCAGTCGTCCGTCGGGCCGCCTACTAGATACGCAGTATTTT.

The rearrangement joins TRBV5-4 to TRBJ2-6; tentatively, D is TRBD1 (5 bases). Germline V gene data show CDR1 as SGHNT and CDR2 as YYREEE (reference sequence). CDR3 length equals 17 residues. Trimming took off 9 bases at V and 0 bases at J, with 19 bases between the two ends. CDR3 loop: CANTMSPGRSGANVLTF. CDR3 DNA sequence: TGTGCCAACACAATGAGCCCAGGGCGCTCTGGGGCCAACGTCCTGACTTTC.